This is a list of T cell receptor beta chains from one sample in a study of Graves' ophthalmopathy and Graves' hyperthyroidism. A single record per CDR3 protein comes from TCRdb applying MiXCR to the multiplex PCR reads. The sample lists 200,000 to 250,000 distinct CDR3 sequences, less than 55% occurring once. The sequenced material came from peripheral blood. Receptors originate from an adult man with Graves' ophthalmopathy. Both conserved end residues are part of each CDR3. The order of the fields is J gene, clone size, V gene, D gene, CDR3 DNA, CDR3 protein. A D gene is named only where the DNA matches it firmly. Where a row states a size, it is once, few, many or the class of an expanded clone; other rows omit it.

>TRBJ1-5|NA|TRBV15|NA
TGTGCCACCAGCAGAGGAGGACAAAAAAATCAGCCCCAGCATTTT
CATSRGGQKNQPQHF
>TRBJ1-1|NA|TRBV19|NA
TGTGCCAGTGTAGGAGGGGAAGCTTTCTTT
CASVGGEAFF
>TRBJ2-5|NA|TRBV7-2|NA
TGTGCCAGCAGCGGGGCCCGCGGACAAGAGACCCAGTACTTC
CASSGARGQETQYF
>TRBJ2-4|NA|TRBV7-3|NA
TGTGCCAGCAGTACCCGAGGGGGAGGAAACATTCAGTACTTC
CASSTRGGGNIQYF
>TRBJ1-6|NA|TRBV6-5|NA
TGTGCCAGCAGTTACTCGGATAATTCACCCCTCCACTTT
CASSYSDNSPLHF
>TRBJ1-2|few|TRBV24-1|NA
TGTGCCACCAGTGATTTGGACCGGCTCGGTGGCTACACCTTC
CATSDLDRLGGYTF
>TRBJ1-3|few|TRBV2|NA
TGTGCCAGCAGTGAATTGAGGTCTGGAAACACCATATATTTT
CASSELRSGNTIYF
>TRBJ1-6|NA|TRBV9|TRBD1
TGTGCCAGCGGCCCTTACGGGGACAGGGCAGAGATGGCCCTCCACTTT
CASGPYGDRAEMALHF
>TRBJ1-2|few|TRBV5-8|NA
TGTGCCAGCAGCTTCCGGCAGAAACACTATGGCTACACCTTC
CASSFRQKHYGYTF
>TRBJ2-7|NA|TRBV25-1|TRBD1
TGTGCCAGCAGTGAAGGGACAGGCCCCCGCGAGCAGTACTTC
CASSEGTGPREQYF
>TRBJ1-2|NA|TRBV10-3|TRBD1
TGTGCCATCAGAGCGGACAGGGGGCGCGAGGGCTACACCTTC
CAIRADRGREGYTF
>TRBJ2-5|many|TRBV12-3/TRBV12-4|TRBD2
TGTGCCAGCAGTTTCAGCGGGAGGGACGAGACCCAGTACTTC
CASSFSGRDETQYF
>TRBJ1-2|many|TRBV2|NA
TGTGCCAGCAGTGAGGCAGGGAACTATGGCTACACCTTC
CASSEAGNYGYTF
>TRBJ2-2|NA|TRBV11-2|TRBD2
TGTGCCAGCAGCTTACTAGCGGGGGGAAACGGGGGGGAGCTGTTTTTT
CASSLLAGGNGGELFF
>TRBJ1-2|NA|TRBV12-3/TRBV12-4|NA
TGCGCCAGCAGCTTAGGGGAGGGCTACACCTTC
CASSLGEGYTF